The clone carrying this TCR beta chain came up a few times. Its antigen is undetermined. This entry is derived from a study of blood T cells in healthy people across ages. Broader study findings: Roughly linearly, TCR beta diversity per million T cells fell as age increased. Donor CMV status, an unknown factor, possibly confounded changes in expanded clonotypes.

The CDR3 runs 13 residues. From germline, CDR1 is SGHRS and CDR2 YFSETQ. The V and J ends lost 5 bases and 6 bases respectively, with 13 bases between them. RNA extraction gave at least 5.5 micrograms of total RNA per sample. Primed by a sample-barcoded 5' primer and a J-beta primer mix, a second PCR proceeded for roughly 7 to 11 cycles. MiXCR, run by TCRdb on the 5' RACE reads, gives a single entry per CDR3 protein. Among about 640,000 distinct CDR3 sequences listed, under 70% were seen once. This sequence originates from a man aged 55 to 70 in good health. Sequenced input: blood. The chain uses TRBV5-1 and TRBJ2-3; D ambiguous. CDR3 nucleotide sequence: TGCGCCAGCAGACCGGGTCAGCTTGATACGCAGTATTTT. This translates into CASRPGQLDTQYF.